This entry lists 11 T cell receptor beta chains sequenced from one sample in a study of blood T cell repertoires in COVID-19. Assay: immunoSEQ multiplex PCR; the TCRdb copy retains only in-frame clones and omits some. The data contain a few hundred thousand clones, 85% to 90% of them seen just once; the ten biggest clones take up about 2.1%. Material: peripheral blood. Receptors were obtained from a woman between 55 and 75 years old with COVID-19, enrolled during active disease.

This sequence joins TRBV11-2 and TRBJ1-6, with TRBD1 matching over 7 bases. This CDR3 comprises 14 residues. CDR1 is SGHAT and CDR2 is FQNNGV in the germline V gene. The V gene end was trimmed by 5 bases and the J gene end by 9 bases; junction bases not matched to a gene: 7. The CDR3 loop reads CASSQEGGSSPLHF. CDR3 nucleotides: TGTGCCAGCAGCCAAGAAGGGGGCAGTTCACCCCTCCACTTT.

V gene TRBV7-9 combines with J gene TRBJ2-1, with 12 bases that match TRBD1. Germline V gene data show CDR1 as SEHNR and CDR2 as FQNEAQ (reference sequence). This CDR3 has 17 residues. The J segment lost 7 bases and the V segment lost 2 bases, leaving 9 bases of the junction unmatched. CDR3 DNA: TGTGCCAGCAGCTTACCCGCGGGACAGGGGGCGATAAATGAGCAGTTCTTC. As protein: CASSLPAGQGAINEQFF.

The V and J genes are TRBV30 and TRBJ1-1; D call uncertain. V was trimmed by 2 bases and J by 6 bases, leaving 13 bases between them. CDR1 is GTSNPN, CDR2 SVGIG, per germline (reference sequence). The CDR3 totals 13 residues. CDR3 bases: TGTGCCTGGAGTCGGGGTTTCGTGTCTGAAGCTTTCTTT. Protein product: CAWSRGFVSEAFF.

The V gene is TRBV6-4, the J gene TRBJ2-7, with D perhaps TRBD1 (6 bases). The CDR3 is 18 residues long. The V and J ends lost 3 bases and 6 bases respectively, with 27 bases between them. CDR1 is MRHNA, CDR2 SNTAGT, per germline. In DNA, the CDR3 is TGTGCCAGCAGTGAACCCTTGTGGAAGGCCGCTCCCAGGGGCGAGCAGTACTTC. Protein sequence: CASSEPLWKAAPRGEQYF.

The chain employs TRBV19 and TRBJ2-7, with D possibly matching TRBD1 (6 bases). The germline gives CDR1 LNHDA, CDR2 SQIVND (reference sequence). This CDR3 region has 14 residues. V gave up 5 bases and J gave up 0 bases, with 11 bases separating them. The CDR3 region has the DNA TGTGCCAGTAGTTCTCAGGGGCACTCCTACGAGCAGTACTTC. Translation gives CASSSQGHSYEQYF.

The chain employs TRBV6-2 or TRBV6-3 and TRBJ2-5, with TRBD2 identical over 11 bases. Trimming removed 2 bases from V and 1 base from J; junction bases left unmatched: 0. CDR1 MNHEY and CDR2 SVGEGT come from the germline V gene. The CDR3 is made up of 15 amino acids. CDR3 in DNA: TGTGCCAGCAGTTACGGGACTAGCGGCCAAGAGACCCAGTACTTC. Its translation is CASSYGTSGQETQYF.

The chain carries TRBV28 and TRBJ2-7, with 9 nucleotides matching TRBD1. The CDR3 is 12 amino acids. Germline values: CDR1 MDHEN, CDR2 SYDVKM. J lost 7 bases, V lost 10 bases, and 8 bases had no gene match. CDR3 nucleotide sequence: TGTGCCACCCAACAGGGGGCAGGGGAGCAGTACTTC. Protein: CATQQGAGEQYF. Full variable domain (outside the CDR3, taken from reference TRBV28 and TRBJ2-7): DVKVTQSSRYLVKRTGEKVFLECVQDMDHENMFWYRQDPGLGLRLIYFSYDVKMKEKGDIPEGYSVSREKKERFSLILESASTNQTSMYLCATQQGAGEQYFGPGTRLTVT.

V gene TRBV19 combines with J gene TRBJ1-6; D is possibly TRBD1 (6 bases). The V end lost 5 bases, the J end lost 9 bases, and 11 bases lay between the germline ends. CDR1 and CDR2 from the germline V gene are LNHDA and SQIVND (reference sequence). This CDR3 comprises 13 residues. The CDR3 loop reads CASSAGQLSPLHF. The CDR3 DNA sequence: TGTGCCAGTAGTGCCGGACAGCTTTCACCCCTCCACTTT.

The chain employs TRBV15 and TRBJ1-5, with D unclear. The CDR3 runs 17 residues. The V end was cut by 4 bases, the J end by 3 bases, with 19 bases between. The germline CDR1 and CDR2 sequences are LNHNV and YYDKDF (reference sequence). The CDR3 sequence: CATSTPASSGYNQPQHF. CDR3 in DNA: TGTGCCACCAGCACCCCTGCAAGCAGCGGATACAATCAGCCCCAGCATTTT.

CDR3 loop: CASSLGGGPGREYEQYF. The CDR3 DNA is TGTGCCAGCAGCTTAGGCGGGGGGCCGGGGCGAGAATACGAGCAGTACTTC. This chain connects TRBV11-3 to TRBJ2-7; 8 bases map to TRBD2. V gave up 1 base and J gave up 4 bases; unmatched junction bases: 12. CDR1 and CDR2 from the germline V gene are SGHNT and YENEEA. The CDR3 loop spans 17 amino acids.

The genes are TRBV5-1 and TRBJ1-1; 9 bases match TRBD1. The V segment lost 4 bases and the J segment 8 bases; nucleotides outside the gene matches: 6. The CDR3 length is 13 residues. The germline V gene encodes CDR1 SGHRS and CDR2 YFSETQ. The CDR3 loop reads CASSPDRGLEAFF. CDR3 DNA: TGCGCCAGCAGCCCGGACAGGGGTTTGGAAGCTTTCTTT.